Listed here is a single T cell receptor beta chain. This clonotype was seen many times. It has no known antigen specificity. No per-base quality is available; no much larger clone lies one base away. cDNA was synthesized by template-switch 5'RACE using a primer with a 10-nucleotide random unique molecular identifier that tagged each TCR transcript. Over 160 million TCR-beta sequences, covering 15-18 subjects, were produced in each sequencing run. The RNeasy kit was used to extract total RNA. The KAPA Real-time Library Amplification kit was used to amplify TCR-beta VDJ regions with primers for the TCR constant region and the 5'RACE anchor. A first PCR added sample indexes and Illumina adaptors, after which a second PCR increased the library yield. After purification with Ampure beads, the TCR product of roughly 650 bp was size-selected on a 2% E-gel SizeSelection system. Library quality was checked on a Bioanalyzer, concentration was measured with Qubit, and libraries were quantified with the Kapa Library Quantification kit before pooling. Libraries were sequenced paired-end 2 x 150 bp on an Illumina HiSeq 2500. To increase sequence diversity, roughly 23-30% phiX was spiked into each library pool. Regarding the original processing steps: The UMI-based MiGEC pipeline processed quality-filtered reads and removed over 80% of raw TCR sequences during error correction. VDJ genes were aligned to IMGT germline references, and clonotypes were defined by unique CDR3 amino acid sequence plus V-J genes. Clonal expansion, Shannon diversity and CDR3 relatedness were evaluated with VDJtools (CalcPairwiseDistances, ClusterSamples), while phylogenetic trees were built in CLCbio workbench. Using coefficient-of-variation modelling across technical triplicates, the study counted a clone as expanded if it had at least 8 unique UMIs. The raw public data were reprocessed by TCRdb itself: fastp quality trimming at Q25, MiXCR clonotype calling, in-frame beta chains only. Here each entry gathers all rows of one CDR3 protein and keeps the most common genes and DNA. TCRdb, not the original authors, processed these V and J calls. This sample is represented by about 50,000 distinct CDR3 sequences; more than 4% of them were singletons. The ten largest account for around 2.8% of the sample.

For unsorted PBMC libraries, 2 million PBMCs were used after storage in RNAlater at -80 degrees C until RNA extraction. Multiple sclerosis patients were enrolled in a US clinical protocol evaluating disease progression by magnetic resonance imaging. Peripheral blood was subjected to Ficoll-Hypaque density gradient centrifugation to isolate PBMCs, which were then cryopreserved in liquid nitrogen. The data stem from a study of neurological immune-mediated disorders (dated by TCRdb to the late 2010s). Context from the whole study: Among the roughly 34 multiple sclerosis patients, relapsing-remitting MS was present in around 31 and secondary progressive MS was present in 3. Peripheral blood TCR-beta repertoires from patients with HTLV-I-associated myelopathy (HAM/TSP), patients with multiple sclerosis, and healthy controls were compared in the study using UMI-based sequencing. Alongside PBMC samples, the set of 106 TCR-beta libraries contained longitudinal samples, technical triplicates, and paired CD4+ and CD8+ T-cell subsets that had been sorted. Of the roughly 71 subjects in the cohort, about 14 were HAM/TSP patients, roughly 35 were multiple sclerosis patients, and some 20 were healthy controls.

Overall study results and their limits: No identical CDR3 amino acid sequences were found to be shared among expanded clones across subjects, suggesting that TCR-beta repertoires were private in all groups. Phylogenetic analysis grouped repertoires from 18 of 34 MS patients into a cluster of related CDR3 sequences, suggesting a possible repertoire-level signature. TCR clonal expansion was greatest in HAM/TSP patients and smallest in MS patients, who ranked below even healthy controls. No association of the MS cluster with clinical or MRI features was observed, and the need for larger cohorts was stated by the authors.

As encoded in the germline V gene, CDR1 is SGHTA while CDR2 is FQGNSA. V drops 5 bases and J drops 4 bases, leaving 14 bases in between. From cysteine to phenylalanine, the CDR3 is 14 amino acids long. The entry retains the CDR3 DNA only, 42 bases that are in frame from base 1. Recombination joined TRBV7-2 with TRBJ1-1; the best D guess is TRBD1, with 5 bases matching. This sequence was found in a man aged 50 to 59 with multiple sclerosis. The sequenced sample consisted of PBMCs. The DNA is as follows: TGTGCCAGCAGCCAAAGCGGGGGGGGCACTGAAGCTTTCTTT. Its translation reads: CASSQSGGGTEAFF.